This T cell receptor (beta chain) was recovered during a study of T cell repertoires in cytomegalovirus infection. Study overall: The authors used CMV epitopes that were HLA-C-restricted (recently identified) and HLA-B-restricted (well studied). CMV infection together with matching HLA type was indicated by public TCR beta signatures.

This clonotype has just a few counts. The target antigen is unknown. Trimming shortened V by 8 bases and J by 4 bases, and 27 bases separated the two germline ends. Germline V CDR1 and CDR2: MGHDK, SYGVNS. CDR3 size: 18 residues. Whole-study results and caveats: Predominance within the ex vivo response was attributable to HLA-C-restricted CMV-specific TCR beta clonotypes. Summed public TCR beta family frequency identified CMV carriers bearing the relevant HLA.

TCRdb re-called the reads with MiXCR, one entry per CDR3 protein. The table has a few hundred thousand distinct CDR3 sequences, about 39% seen once. The sequenced sample was cultured PBMCs, obtained from culture after CMV antigen stimulation. The TCR originated in a human donor in good health (CMV status not recorded). Some clones in this sample may be carry-over from other donors' samples. The rearrangement joins TRBV25-1 to TRBJ1-5; D possibly corresponds to TRBD1 (6 bases). CDR3 in amino acids: CASLWGGAARIWNQPQHF. In DNA, the CDR3 is TGTGCCAGCCTTTGGGGGGGGGCGGCCCGAATTTGGAATCAGCCCCAGCATTTT. Filled out from reference TRBV25-1 and TRBJ1-5, the complete variable domain reads EADIYQTPRYLVIGTGKKITLECSQTMGHDKMYWYQQDPGMELHLIHYSYGVNSTEKGDLSSESTVSRIRTEHFPLTLESARPSHTSQYLCASLWGGAARIWNQPQHFGDGTRLSIL.